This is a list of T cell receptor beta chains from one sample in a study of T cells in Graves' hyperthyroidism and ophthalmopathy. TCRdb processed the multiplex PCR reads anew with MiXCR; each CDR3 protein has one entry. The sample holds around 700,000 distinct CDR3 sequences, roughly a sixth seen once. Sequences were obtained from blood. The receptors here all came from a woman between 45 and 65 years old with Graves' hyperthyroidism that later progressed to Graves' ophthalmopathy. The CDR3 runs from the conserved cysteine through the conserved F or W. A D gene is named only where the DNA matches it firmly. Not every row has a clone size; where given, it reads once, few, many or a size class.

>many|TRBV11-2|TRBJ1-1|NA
TGTGCCAGCAGCCTAAGCGGGGGGCGTGTAACTGAAGCTTTCTTT
CASSLSGGRVTEAFF
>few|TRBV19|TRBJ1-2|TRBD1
TGTGCCAGTAGTAATGGGGACAGTTTCTATGGCTACACCTTC
CASSNGDSFYGYTF
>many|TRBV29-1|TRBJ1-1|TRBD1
TGCAGCGTAGAACAGGGGGTGAACACTGAAGCTTTCTTT
CSVEQGVNTEAFF
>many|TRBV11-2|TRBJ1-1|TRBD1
TGTGCCAGCAGCTGGGGACAGGGCTCTGAAGCTTTCTTT
CASSWGQGSEAFF
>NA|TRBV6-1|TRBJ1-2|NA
TGTGCCAGCAGCCCAGTCCGGTATCGGAACTATGGCTACACCTTC
CASSPVRYRNYGYTF
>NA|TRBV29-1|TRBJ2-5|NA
TGCAGCGTTGAAGGGACGACAACGGGGGAGACCCAGTACTTC
CSVEGTTTGETQYF
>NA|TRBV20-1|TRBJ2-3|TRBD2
TGCAGTGTATTAACACTAGCGGGGGGGGGCACAGATACGCAGTATTTT
CSVLTLAGGGTDTQYF
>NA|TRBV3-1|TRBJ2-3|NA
TGTGCCAGCAGCCTCGAAGGAGTGGGCACTTCGGATACGCAGTATTTT
CASSLEGVGTSDTQYF
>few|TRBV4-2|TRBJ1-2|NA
TGTGCCAGCAGCCTATCCGGGACGGAACTTTATGGCTACACCTTC
CASSLSGTELYGYTF
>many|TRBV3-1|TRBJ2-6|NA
TGTGCCAGCAGCCAAGACGTATCAGGGGCCAACGTCCTGACTTTC
CASSQDVSGANVLTF
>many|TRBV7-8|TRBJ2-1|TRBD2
TGTGCCAGCAGCTTAGAAACCGGGACTAGATACGAGCAGTTCTTC
CASSLETGTRYEQFF
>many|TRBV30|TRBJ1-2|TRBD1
TGTGCCTTCCAGAGGACAGGGTTCATTGGCTACACCTTC
CAFQRTGFIGYTF
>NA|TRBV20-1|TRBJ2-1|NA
TGCAGTGCTGAAACACTGGGGCGATTAACCTACAATGAGCAGTTCTTC
CSAETLGRLTYNEQFF
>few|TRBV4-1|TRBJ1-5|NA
TGCGCCAGCAGCCAACCCTGGGGTTCTAACGAACTTGGTCAGCCCCAGCATTTT
CASSQPWGSNELGQPQHF
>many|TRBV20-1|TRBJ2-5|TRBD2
TGCAGTGCTAATAGCGGGGGCCAAGAGACCCAGTACTTC
CSANSGGQETQYF
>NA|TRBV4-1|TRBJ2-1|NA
TGCGCCAGCAGCCAAGAAGCGGGTTACAATGAGCAGTTCTTC
CASSQEAGYNEQFF
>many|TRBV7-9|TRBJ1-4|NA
TGTGCCAGCAGCCTAACGGGGTTGGATGAAAAACTGTTTTTT
CASSLTGLDEKLFF
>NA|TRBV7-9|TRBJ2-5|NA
TGTGCCAGCAGCCCGCCAGGTCCAGCAGCGCAAGAGACCCAGTACTTC
CASSPPGPAAQETQYF
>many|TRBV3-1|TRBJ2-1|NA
TGTGCCAGCAGCCCTGCCGGCGTTTACAATGAGCAGTTCTTC
CASSPAGVYNEQFF
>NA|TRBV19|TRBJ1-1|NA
TGTGCCAGTAGTATATTGTCGGACACTGAAGCTTTCTTT
CASSILSDTEAFF
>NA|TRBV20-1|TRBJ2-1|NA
TGCAGTGCTCACCCCGCTGGGGGAAACAGAGAGAATGAGCAGTTCTTC
CSAHPAGGNRENEQFF
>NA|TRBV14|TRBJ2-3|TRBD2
TGTGTCAGCAGCCAAGAGCGGGGGGTGAACACAGATACGCAGTATTTT
CVSSQERGVNTDTQYF
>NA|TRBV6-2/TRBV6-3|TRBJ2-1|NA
TGTGCCAGCACGCCCGGGGGCCGTTACAATGAGCAGTTCTTC
CASTPGGRYNEQFF
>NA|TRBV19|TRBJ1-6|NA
TGTGCCAGTAGTATAAGCGAGGCGGAGGCACCCCTCCACTTT
CASSISEAEAPLHF
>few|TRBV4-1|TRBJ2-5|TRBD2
TGCGCCAGCAGCCAAGCTCCCCCTGGACTAGCGAGCCAAGAGACCCAGTACTTC
CASSQAPPGLASQETQYF
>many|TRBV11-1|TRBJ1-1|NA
TGTGCCAGCAGGGAGTTGGGCACTGAAGCTTTCTTT
CASRELGTEAFF
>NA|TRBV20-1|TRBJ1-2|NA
TGCAGTGCTAGCGTAGCGGGTGGCTACACCTTC
CSASVAGGYTF
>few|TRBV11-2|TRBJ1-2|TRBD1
TGTGCCAGCAGCTTAGGCCTCAGACAGGGGACCTATGGCTACACCTTC
CASSLGLRQGTYGYTF
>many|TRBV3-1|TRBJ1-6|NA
TGTGCCAGCAGCCAAGGCCTGACCGGGACATTGTCTGGGCCCCTCCACTTT
CASSQGLTGTLSGPLHF
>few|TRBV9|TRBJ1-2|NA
TGTGCCAGCAGCGTACGGGCGGGCGGGGACGGCTACACCTTC
CASSVRAGGDGYTF
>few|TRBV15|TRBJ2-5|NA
TGTGCCACCAGCAGAGATCAACAGGGAGGAGAGACCCAGTACTTC
CATSRDQQGGETQYF
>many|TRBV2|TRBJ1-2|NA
TGTGCCAGCAGTGAAGCGCTCCCATATGGCTACACCTTC
CASSEALPYGYTF